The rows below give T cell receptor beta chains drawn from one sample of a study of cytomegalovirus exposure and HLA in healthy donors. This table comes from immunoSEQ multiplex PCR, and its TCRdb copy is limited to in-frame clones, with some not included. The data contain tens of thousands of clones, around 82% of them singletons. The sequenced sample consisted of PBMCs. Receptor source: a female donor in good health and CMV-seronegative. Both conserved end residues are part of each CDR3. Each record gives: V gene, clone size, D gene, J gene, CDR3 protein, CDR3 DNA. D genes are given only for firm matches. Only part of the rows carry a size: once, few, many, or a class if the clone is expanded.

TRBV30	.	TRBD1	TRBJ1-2	CAWSQDRIYGYTF	TGTGCCTGGAGCCAGGACAGGATCTATGGCTACACCTTC
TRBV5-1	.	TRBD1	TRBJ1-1	CASSLGQGGFTEAFF	TGCGCCAGCAGCTTGGGACAGGGCGGATTCACTGAAGCTTTCTTT
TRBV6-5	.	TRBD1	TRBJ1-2	CASSYEGQGLSYTF	TGTGCCAGCAGTTACGAAGGACAGGGCTTAAGCTACACCTTC
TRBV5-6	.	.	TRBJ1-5	CASSLADVTNQPQHF	TGTGCCAGCAGCTTGGCCGATGTGACTAATCAGCCCCAGCATTTT
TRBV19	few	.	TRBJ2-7	CASSIRTDSGEQYF	TGTGCCAGTAGTATCCGGACGGACTCTGGCGAGCAGTACTTC
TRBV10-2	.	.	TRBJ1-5	CASSEPGINQPQHF	TGCGCCAGCAGTGAGCCGGGGATCAATCAGCCCCAGCATTTT
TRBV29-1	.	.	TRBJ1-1	CSVEDIGEGTEAFF	TGCAGCGTTGAAGACATAGGGGAGGGCACTGAAGCTTTCTTT
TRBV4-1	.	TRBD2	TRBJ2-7	CASSQGLAGGPFYEQYF	TGCGCCAGCAGCCAAGGACTAGCGGGGGGTCCCTTCTACGAGCAGTACTTC
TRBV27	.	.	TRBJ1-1	CASSPVFGGHDTEAFF	TGTGCCAGCAGCCCCGTTTTTGGGGGACATGACACTGAAGCTTTCTTT
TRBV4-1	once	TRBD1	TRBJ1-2	CASSRTGRQGPDYGYTF	TGCGCCAGCAGCCGCACCGGACGACAGGGGCCAGACTATGGCTACACCTTC
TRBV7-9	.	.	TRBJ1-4	CASSGRDTQFSTNEKLFF	TGTGCCAGCAGCGGAAGGGACACCCAGTTTTCAACTAATGAAAAACTGTTTTTT
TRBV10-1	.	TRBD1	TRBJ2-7	CASSERGTAANPYEQYF	TGCGCCAGCAGTGAGAGGGGGACAGCCGCAAATCCCTACGAGCAGTACTTC
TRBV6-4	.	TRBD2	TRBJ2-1	CASSRTSGGNYYNEQFF	TGTGCCAGCAGCCGGACTAGCGGGGGAAATTACTACAATGAGCAGTTCTTC
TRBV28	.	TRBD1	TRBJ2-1	CASDRLDRANEQFF	TGTGCCAGCGACCGGCTGGACAGGGCCAATGAGCAGTTCTTC
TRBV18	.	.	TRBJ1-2	CASSPGDTNYGYTF	TGTGCCAGCTCACCAGGTGACACTAACTATGGCTACACCTTC
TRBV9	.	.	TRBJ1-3	CASSVDRGTVSGNTIYF	TGTGCCAGCAGCGTAGATCGCGGGACTGTCTCTGGAAACACCATATATTTT
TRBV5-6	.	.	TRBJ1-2	CASSPSLASQEGYGYTF	TGTGCCAGCAGCCCGTCACTAGCTTCGCAGGAGGGCTATGGCTACACCTTC
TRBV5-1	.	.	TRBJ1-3	CASSLREMAGNTIYF	TGCGCCAGCAGCTTACGGGAAATGGCTGGAAACACCATATATTTT
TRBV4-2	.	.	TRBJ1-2	CASSQDAGRPINYGYTF	TGTGCCAGCAGCCAAGATGCAGGCAGACCCATAAACTATGGCTACACCTTC
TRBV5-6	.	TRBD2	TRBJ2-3	CASSLVRGVDTQYF	TGTGCCAGCAGCTTGGTCCGGGGGGTGGATACGCAGTATTTT
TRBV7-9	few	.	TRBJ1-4	CASSLIIPRQRSRNEKLFF	TGTGCCAGCAGCTTAATAATTCCCCGGCAGAGGAGCCGGAATGAAAAACTGTTTTTT
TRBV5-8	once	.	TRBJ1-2	CASSLEDRRMYGYTF	TGTGCCAGCAGCTTGGAAGACAGGAGGATGTATGGCTACACCTTC
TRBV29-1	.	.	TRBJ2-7	CSVAPGRNEQYF	TGCAGCGTTGCCCCGGGGAGAAACGAGCAGTACTTC
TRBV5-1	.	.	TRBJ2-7	CASSLYQEAYEQYF	TGCGCCAGCAGCTTGTACCAGGAGGCCTACGAGCAGTACTTC
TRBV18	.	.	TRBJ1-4	CASSPDSAGEKLFF	TGTGCCAGCTCACCCGACAGTGCCGGGGAAAAACTGTTTTTT
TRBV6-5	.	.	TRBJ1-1	CASRVGGRNTEAFF	TGTGCCAGCAGGGTGGGAGGGAGGAACACTGAAGCTTTCTTT
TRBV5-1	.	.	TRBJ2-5	CASRLNGQSQETQYF	TGCGCCAGCAGGCTAAATGGACAGTCCCAAGAGACCCAGTACTTC
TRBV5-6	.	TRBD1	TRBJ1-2	CASSFRDRETGYTF	TGTGCCAGCAGCTTCCGGGACAGGGAGACTGGCTACACCTTC
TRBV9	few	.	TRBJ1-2	CASSVWGTQNYGYTF	TGTGCCAGCAGCGTCTGGGGGACACAAAACTATGGCTACACCTTC
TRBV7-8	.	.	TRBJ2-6	CASTTAGPSGANVLTF	TGTGCCAGCACCACCGCGGGTCCCTCTGGGGCCAACGTCCTGACTTTC
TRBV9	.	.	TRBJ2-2	CASSATGLAGELFF	TGTGCCAGCAGCGCAACCGGTCTGGCCGGGGAGCTGTTTTTT
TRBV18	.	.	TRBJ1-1	CASSWQTNTEAFF	TGTGCCAGCTCATGGCAGACTAACACTGAAGCTTTCTTT
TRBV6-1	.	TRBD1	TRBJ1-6	CAGSRTGFRLLHF	TGTGCCGGCTCCAGGACAGGGTTTAGACTCCTCCACTTT
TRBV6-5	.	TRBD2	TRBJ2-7	CASSSRKRGPADEQYF	TGTGCCAGCAGTTCCCGAAAGCGGGGGCCTGCTGACGAGCAGTACTTC
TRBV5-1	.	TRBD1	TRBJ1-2	CASSTGQAAGGYTF	TGCGCCAGCAGCACCGGACAGGCCGCGGGTGGCTACACCTTC
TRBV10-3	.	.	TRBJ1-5	CASKDSEYQPQHF	TGTGCCTCTAAGGACAGTGAATATCAGCCCCAGCATTTT
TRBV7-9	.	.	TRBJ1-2	CASSLDDSRRITF	TGTGCCAGCAGCTTAGACGACAGCCGCCGAATAACCTTC
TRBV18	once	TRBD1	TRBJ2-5	CASSPGTEETQYF	TGTGCCAGCTCACCTGGGACAGAAGAGACCCAGTACTTC
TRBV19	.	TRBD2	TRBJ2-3	CASSGPSGGRTDTQYF	TGTGCCAGTAGTGGGCCTAGCGGGGGCCGCACAGATACGCAGTATTTT
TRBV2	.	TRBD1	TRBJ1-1	CASSEADRGNTEAFF	TGTGCCAGCAGTGAAGCGGACAGGGGGAACACTGAAGCTTTCTTT
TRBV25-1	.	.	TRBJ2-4	CASSGLKNIQYF	TGTGCCAGCAGTGGACTTAAAAACATTCAGTACTTC
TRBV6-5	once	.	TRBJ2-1	CASSLFRTEYNEQFF	TGTGCCAGCAGTTTATTCCGGACAGAATACAATGAGCAGTTCTTC
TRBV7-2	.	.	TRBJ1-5	CASRFRGQPQHF	TGTGCCAGCAGATTCAGGGGCCAGCCCCAGCATTTT
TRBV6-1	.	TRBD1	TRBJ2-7	CASSEFPGQGSFSYEQYF	TGTGCCAGCAGTGAATTTCCGGGACAGGGGTCATTCTCCTACGAGCAGTACTTC
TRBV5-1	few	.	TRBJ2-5	CASSLDPAAETQYF	TGCGCCAGCAGCTTGGACCCCGCGGCAGAGACCCAGTACTTC